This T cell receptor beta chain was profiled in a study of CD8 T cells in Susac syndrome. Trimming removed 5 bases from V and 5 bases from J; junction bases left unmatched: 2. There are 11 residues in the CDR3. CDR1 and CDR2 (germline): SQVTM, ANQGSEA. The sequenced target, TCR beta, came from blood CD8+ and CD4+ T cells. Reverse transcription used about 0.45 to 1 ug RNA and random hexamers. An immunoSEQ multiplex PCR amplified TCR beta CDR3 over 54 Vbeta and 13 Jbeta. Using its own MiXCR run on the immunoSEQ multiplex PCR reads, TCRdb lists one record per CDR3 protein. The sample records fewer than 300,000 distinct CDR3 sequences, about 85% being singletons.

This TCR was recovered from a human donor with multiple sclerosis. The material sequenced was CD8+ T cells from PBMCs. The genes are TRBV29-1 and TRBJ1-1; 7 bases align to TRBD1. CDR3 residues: CSVQGQTEAFF. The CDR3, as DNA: TGCAGCGTTCAGGGACAGACTGAAGCTTTCTTT. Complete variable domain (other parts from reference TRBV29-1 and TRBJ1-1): SAVISQKPSRDICQRGTSLTIQCQVDSQVTMMFWYRQQPGQSLTLIATANQGSEATYESGFVIDKFPISRPNLTFSTLTVSNMSPEDSSIYLCSVQGQTEAFFGQGTRLTVV.